This is a list of T cell receptor beta chains from one sample in a study of cytomegalovirus exposure and HLA in healthy donors. Sequenced by immunoSEQ multiplex PCR; TCRdb stores in-frame clones only, minus some. The data contain 80,000 to 130,000 clones, 79% of them seen just once; the ten biggest clones take up about 4%. The sample was PBMCs. These TCRs come from a female donor in good health and CMV-seropositive. Both conserved end residues are part of each CDR3. D genes are given only for firm matches. Some rows mark clone size as missing; the rest say once, few, many or name a class of expanded clone.

TGTGCCAGCAGGGTACAGGGCGAGGTGAATGGCTACACCTTC	CASRVQGEVNGYTF	-	-	TRBV6-1	TRBJ1-2
TGTGCCAGCAGTTCACTACGTGGTGGGGGCGGCAATCAGCCCCAGCATTTT	CASSSLRGGGGNQPQHF	-	-	TRBV27	TRBJ1-5
TGTGCCAGCAGCTTAGTGGGGAGGGAGACCCAGTACTTC	CASSLVGRETQYF	-	-	TRBV11-2	TRBJ2-5
TGTGCCAGCAGCCCACGGACAGAGAGGGAGCCCCAGCATTTT	CASSPRTEREPQHF	-	-	TRBV7-8	TRBJ1-5
TGTGCCAGCAGCCCCCAGGGCCGCTATAATCAGCCCCAGCATTTT	CASSPQGRYNQPQHF	-	-	TRBV5-8	TRBJ1-5
TGTGCCAGCAGTCTAAATACAGGGGGCAGCGCTTTCTTT	CASSLNTGGSAFF	-	TRBD1	TRBV6-5	TRBJ1-1
TGTGCCAGCAGTGAATACAGGGGTCTAGCCAAAAACAGTCAGTACTTC	CASSEYRGLAKNSQYF	-	TRBD1	TRBV6-1	TRBJ2-4
TGTGCCAGTAGCCGGACTAGCGGGGACAATGAGCAGTTCTTC	CASSRTSGDNEQFF	-	TRBD2	TRBV19	TRBJ2-1
TGTGCCAGCAGCCAGGATACAGGGGGCGCGAACTATGGCTACACCTTC	CASSQDTGGANYGYTF	-	TRBD1	TRBV4-2	TRBJ1-2
TGTGCCAGTAGTTACCCCTCAGTCCCGGGGGACTATGGCTACACCTTC	CASSYPSVPGDYGYTF	-	-	TRBV19	TRBJ1-2
TGTGCCAGCTCATCGTCTCGCGGGAGGGCCTCGGTCTACGAGCAGTACTTC	CASSSSRGRASVYEQYF	-	TRBD2	TRBV18	TRBJ2-7
TGCAGCGTTGAAGAGGGGCAGGGAGGCCCAGATACGCAGTATTTT	CSVEEGQGGPDTQYF	-	-	TRBV29-1	TRBJ2-3
TGTGCCACCAGCAGAGTCGGACACAGGAGCTCCTATAATTCACCCCTCCACTTT	CATSRVGHRSSYNSPLHF	-	-	TRBV15	TRBJ1-6
TGTGCCAGCTCGCCGACAGGTCTCACTGAAGCTTTCTTT	CASSPTGLTEAFF	-	-	TRBV18	TRBJ1-1
TGTGCCTGGAGTGCGGTAAATAGCAATCAGCCCCAGCATTTT	CAWSAVNSNQPQHF	-	-	TRBV30	TRBJ1-5
TGTGCCTGGAGCGGGGGTCGCAGCCCCGGTGGTTACTACGAGCAGTACTTC	CAWSGGRSPGGYYEQYF	-	-	TRBV30	TRBJ2-7
TGTGCCAGCAGCTTGGCTGGCGGGGGCGGTTATGGCTACACCTTC	CASSLAGGGGYGYTF	-	-	TRBV5-4	TRBJ1-2
TGTGCCAGCAGCCAACAGGGTAGCAATCAGCCCCAGCATTTT	CASSQQGSNQPQHF	few	-	TRBV16	TRBJ1-5
TGCGCCAGCAGCTTCTTCCGAGGCAGCTCTGGGGCCAACGTCCTGACTTTC	CASSFFRGSSGANVLTF	once	-	TRBV5-1	TRBJ2-6
TGCGCCAGCAGCTTAACGACAACTAGCTTAATATCGTACAATGAGCAGTTCTTC	CASSLTTTSLISYNEQFF	-	-	TRBV5-1	TRBJ2-1
TGTGCCAGCAGCCTCTGGGGCACCAGCTACGAGCAGTACTTC	CASSLWGTSYEQYF	-	-	TRBV7-2	TRBJ2-7
TGTGCCAGCAGTTCCAACGCGGGCAACTATGGCTACACCTTC	CASSSNAGNYGYTF	-	-	TRBV27	TRBJ1-2
TGTGCCTGGAGTGTACTCGGAGGGGGCGCGTATGGCTACACCTTC	CAWSVLGGGAYGYTF	once	TRBD1	TRBV30	TRBJ1-2
TGTGCCAGCAGCTTAGAAGCGGGAGTCACCGGGGAGCTGTTTTTT	CASSLEAGVTGELFF	once	TRBD2	TRBV7-2	TRBJ2-2
TGCGCCAGCAGCCAACCTTACAGGGACCCTGAAGCTTTCTTT	CASSQPYRDPEAFF	-	-	TRBV4-1	TRBJ1-1
TGTGCCAGCAGCATCGACCATCGCGGGACCTACAATGAGCAGTTCTTC	CASSIDHRGTYNEQFF	-	-	TRBV21-1	TRBJ2-1
TGTGCCACCACGCCCGAGGGAAGGATCACAGATACGCAGTATTTT	CATTPEGRITDTQYF	-	-	TRBV19	TRBJ2-3
TGTGCCAGCAGCGACTCCGGGGGGCCTGGCAGTGAGCAGTTCTTC	CASSDSGGPGSEQFF	-	-	TRBV9	TRBJ2-1
TGTGCCAGCCGAAGGGGGCAGCGTGGCTACACCTTC	CASRRGQRGYTF	-	TRBD1	TRBV6-1	TRBJ1-2
TGCGCCAGCAGCCTAAGAGACTCGGGACACCGGTTGGGGGAGACCCAGTACTTC	CASSLRDSGHRLGETQYF	-	-	TRBV4-1	TRBJ2-5
TGCGCCAGCAGCCAAGATAGAGCTAGCGGAAACACCGGGGAGCTGTTTTTT	CASSQDRASGNTGELFF	-	TRBD2	TRBV4-1	TRBJ2-2
TGTGCCAGCAGTGAAGACAGCTCTGGGGCCAACGTCCTGACTTTC	CASSEDSSGANVLTF	-	-	TRBV6-4	TRBJ2-6
TGTGCCTGGAGTCCTGGGGGGGACTCTGGGCAGTACTTC	CAWSPGGDSGQYF	-	TRBD2	TRBV30	TRBJ2-7
TGTGCCGGAAGCGACAGTGCGCTAAGGGGGGGCTACACCTTC	CAGSDSALRGGYTF	-	-	TRBV7-9	TRBJ1-2
TGTGCCAGCAGCTTAGGAACTGACAGGGGTGAAACCTTC	CASSLGTDRGETF	-	TRBD1	TRBV7-8	TRBJ1-2
TGTGCCAGCAGTGCGGGACTGAATAGCAATCAGCCCCAGCATTTT	CASSAGLNSNQPQHF	-	-	TRBV2	TRBJ1-5
TGTGCCAGCAGTTACTCCGGGGGGCCCGTTCGGACTGAAGCTTTCTTT	CASSYSGGPVRTEAFF	few	-	TRBV6-5	TRBJ1-1
TGTGCCTGGAGCGAACCAGGGAGGGGGGGATCTGGAAACATCATATATTTT	CAWSEPGRGGSGNIIYF	-	-	TRBV30	TRBJ1-3
TGCGCCAGCAGCCCCCGGGAGACAACTAATGAAAAACTGTTTTTT	CASSPRETTNEKLFF	-	-	TRBV4-1	TRBJ1-4
TGTGCCAGCAGTTTACAGGGGGTCGGCGAGCAGTACTTC	CASSLQGVGEQYF	-	TRBD1	TRBV2	TRBJ2-7
TGTGCCAGCAGCTTCTCCGGGACAGGGCGCAATGAGCAGTTCTTC	CASSFSGTGRNEQFF	-	TRBD1	TRBV7-9	TRBJ2-1
TGTTCCAGCAGCTTAGTACTCAGGGGAACTGAGAACACTGAAGCTTTCTTT	CSSSLVLRGTENTEAFF	-	-	TRBV7-9	TRBJ1-1
TGTGCCAGCAGCGCTAGGGGTAGCTACACCTTC	CASSARGSYTF	-	-	TRBV9	TRBJ1-2
TGTGCCAGCAGCCGGATTAGCGGGAACCCAGATACGCAGTATTTT	CASSRISGNPDTQYF	-	TRBD2	TRBV5-6	TRBJ2-3
TGTGCCAGTAGTAGGGCGGGAGAGAATGAGCAGTTCTTC	CASSRAGENEQFF	-	TRBD2	TRBV19	TRBJ2-1
TGTGCCTGGACCGGGACAGCGAACTACGAGCAGTACTTC	CAWTGTANYEQYF	-	TRBD1	TRBV30	TRBJ2-7
TGTTCCAGCAGCCGAAATCGGATAAGAGGGACTAGCGGCACCGGGGAGCTGTTTTTT	CSSSRNRIRGTSGTGELFF	-	TRBD2	TRBV7-9	TRBJ2-2
TGTGCCAGCAGTGAAAGGGGTCGGTTGAAAGAGACCCAGTACTTC	CASSERGRLKETQYF	-	-	TRBV2	TRBJ2-5
TGCGCCAGCAGCTTACTCGGGGTGGGCGACACTGAAGCTTTCTTT	CASSLLGVGDTEAFF	-	-	TRBV5-1	TRBJ1-1
TGTGCCAGCAGCTTAGATCCTAGAAGCTACGAGCAGTACTTC	CASSLDPRSYEQYF	-	-	TRBV11-2	TRBJ2-7
TGCGCCAGCAGCAAGGACAGTAATTCACCCCTCCACTTT	CASSKDSNSPLHF	-	-	TRBV5-1	TRBJ1-6
TGTGCCAGCAGCTTGGGGACAGGGACCACAAACACCATATATTTT	CASSLGTGTTNTIYF	few	TRBD1	TRBV7-7	TRBJ1-3
TGTGCCAGCACTGGACAGGGGAGGTACGAGCAGTACTTC	CASTGQGRYEQYF	-	TRBD1	TRBV13	TRBJ2-7
TGTGCCAGCAGCCGGAGGGGGACTAGCGGGGGGCCAAAATCCTACGAGCAGTACTTC	CASSRRGTSGGPKSYEQYF	-	TRBD2	TRBV4-2	TRBJ2-7
TGTGCCAGCAATGTGGGACAGCTTAATGAAAAACTGTTTTTT	CASNVGQLNEKLFF	-	TRBD1	TRBV6-1	TRBJ1-4
TGTGCCAGTAGTAGCCAGTCCAATGAGCAGTTCTTC	CASSSQSNEQFF	few	-	TRBV19	TRBJ2-1
TGTGCCAGCAGCTCACTAGCGGGAGGAACTTACAATGAGCAGTTCTTC	CASSSLAGGTYNEQFF	once	TRBD2	TRBV6-6	TRBJ2-1